The 3 T cell receptor beta chains listed next were all sequenced from one sample in a study of CD8 T cells in Susac syndrome. Reverse transcription used about 0.45 to 1 ug RNA and random hexamers. A single record per CDR3 protein comes from TCRdb applying MiXCR to the immunoSEQ multiplex PCR reads. This table has under 200,000 distinct CDR3 sequences, approximately 94% appearing once. The sequenced sample consisted of CD4+ T cells from PBMCs. The receptors shown here come from a human donor in good health.

CDR3: CSATGILQSNTQYF. In nucleotides, the CDR3 is TGCAGTGCTACGGGAATACTGCAAAGTAATACGCAGTATTTT. The chain couples TRBV20-1 to TRBJ2-3; D possibly corresponds to TRBD2 (5 bases). V shed 4 bases and J shed 7 bases, with 18 bases lying between them. CDR1 DFQATT and CDR2 SNEGSKA come from the germline V gene (reference sequence). The CDR3 has 14 residues.

This rearrangement joins TRBV9 to TRBJ2-1; 9 positions agree with TRBD2. The junction had 8 bases not matched to a gene; V was cut back by 0 bases and J by 7 bases. The length of the CDR3 is 16 residues. In germline, CDR1 is SGDLS, CDR2 YYNGEE. The CDR3 coding sequence is TGTGCCAGCAGCGTAGAAGTGCGGGGGGGCGGAAATGAGCAGTTCTTC. Translating it yields CASSVEVRGGGNEQFF.

The chain links TRBV18 to TRBJ2-3, with D possibly being TRBD2 (7 bases). Germline-derived CDR1 and CDR2 are KGHSH and LQKENI. This CDR3 has 15 residues. V was shortened by 0 bases and J by 4 bases, with 11 bases between the two germline ends. The CDR3 region has the DNA TGTGCCAGCTCACCACCGGGCGGGGGCTCAGATACGCAGTATTTT. Its protein is CASSPPGGGSDTQYF.